The source of this T cell receptor beta chain is a study of T cells expressing NK-cell markers. CDR3 size: 14 residues. In germline, CDR1 is DFQATT, CDR2 SNEGSKA (reference sequence). TCRdb reprocessed the 5' RACE reads, with one entry per CDR3 protein and no DNA. Its listing shows 350,000 to 450,000 distinct CDR3 sequences. Source material: blood T cells: a sorted CD56 or NKG2C T cell subset, CD4+ or CD8+ T cells, or bulk PBMC T cells (not recorded which). The sequence was obtained from a man between 18 and 69 years old in good health. The chain uses TRBV20-1 and TRBJ1-1; TCRdb outputs TRBD1, but without DNA this stays unchecked. The CDR3 loop reads CSAREAGIGTEAFF.